These 4 T cell receptor beta chains were sequenced from one sample in a study of cytomegalovirus exposure and HLA in healthy donors. PCR was performed using 60 Vbeta and 13 Jbeta primers. Assay: immunoSEQ multiplex PCR; the TCRdb copy retains only in-frame clones and omits some. The data contain about 130,000 clones, 85% to 90% of them singletons. Sequencing input: PBMCs. These receptors all stem from a woman in her 30s in good health and CMV-seropositive.

The chain joins TRBV27 to TRBJ1-1, with 8 bases identical to TRBD1. Germline V gene data show CDR1 as MNHEY and CDR2 as SMNVEV (reference sequence). This CDR3 is built from 16 residues. V gave up 1 base and J gave up 1 base; unmatched junction bases: 5. The DNA for the CDR3 is TGTGCCAGCAGTTTATTAAGGGACAGGCCGAACACTGAAGCTTTCTTT. Its translation: CASSLLRDRPNTEAFF.

The V call is TRBV5-1, the J call TRBJ1-2; the D is unclear. V lost 4 bases to trimming and J lost 5 bases, with 15 bases between them. Germline values: CDR1 SGHRS, CDR2 YFSETQ. The CDR3 is made up of 14 amino acids. In DNA form, the CDR3 reads TGCGCCAGCAGCCCGGCCCACGGAGAGTATGGCTACACCTTC. Encoded protein: CASSPAHGEYGYTF.

This sequence joins TRBV4-2 and TRBJ1-4; D not certain. CDR3 length: 17 residues. The V gene lost 0 bases and the J gene lost 3 bases, with 14 bases spanning the gap. Per the germline V gene, CDR1 is LGHNA and CDR2 is YNFKEQ. CDR3 protein: CASSQDRGNPSNEKLFF. For the CDR3, the DNA is TGTGCCAGCAGCCAAGATCGCGGGAATCCTTCTAATGAAAAACTGTTTTTT.

The chain recombines TRBV5-1 with TRBJ2-7, with D tentatively TRBD1 (5 bases). The germline V gene has CDR1 SGHRS and CDR2 YFSETQ. CDR3 length: 13 amino acids. Trimming removed 10 bases at V and 3 bases at J, with 17 bases between. CDR3 in amino acids: CASQVAPNYEQYF. For the CDR3, the DNA is TGCGCCTCACAGGTAGCTCCCAACTACGAGCAGTACTTC.